This paragraph covers one T cell receptor beta chain sequence. This record comes from a study of OX40 agonist ivuxolimab in advanced cancers. Sequencing used immunoSEQ multiplex PCR; TCRdb keeps in-frame clones, though not all of them. This table holds roughly 63,000 clones, 83% found once. V was trimmed by 8 bases and J by 8 bases, leaving 13 bases between them. The CDR3 is 12 amino acids. Germline CDR1 ENHRY, CDR2 SYGVKD. The sample here was CD4+ or CD8+ T cells sorted from blood, taken in a trial of the OX40 agonist ivuxolimab. The chain carries TRBV10-3 and TRBJ2-1; D not certain. This TCR derives from an adult with an advanced solid tumor such as melanoma, head and neck, liver or kidney cancer. The CDR3 nucleotides read TGTGCCATCGGGCGCGTTACGGATGAGCAGTTCTTC. Amino acid sequence: CAIGRVTDEQFF.